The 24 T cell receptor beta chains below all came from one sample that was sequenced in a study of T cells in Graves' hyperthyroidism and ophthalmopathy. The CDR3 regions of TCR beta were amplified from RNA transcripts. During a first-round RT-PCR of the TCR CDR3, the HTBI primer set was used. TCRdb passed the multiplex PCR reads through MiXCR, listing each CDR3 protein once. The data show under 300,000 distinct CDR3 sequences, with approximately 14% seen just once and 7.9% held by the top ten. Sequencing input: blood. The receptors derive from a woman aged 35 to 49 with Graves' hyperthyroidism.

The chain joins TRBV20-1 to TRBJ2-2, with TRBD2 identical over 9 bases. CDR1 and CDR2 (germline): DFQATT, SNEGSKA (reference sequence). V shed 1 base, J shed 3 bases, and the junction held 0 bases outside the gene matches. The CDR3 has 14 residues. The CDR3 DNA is TGCAGTGCTAGAGGGACTAGCGACACCGGGGAGCTGTTTTTT. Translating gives CSARGTSDTGELFF.

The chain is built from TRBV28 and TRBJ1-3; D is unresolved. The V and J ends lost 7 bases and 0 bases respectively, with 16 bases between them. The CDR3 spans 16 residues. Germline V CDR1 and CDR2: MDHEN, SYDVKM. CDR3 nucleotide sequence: TGTGCCAGCACCAAGTCAGGCGTCCTCTCTGGAAACACCATATATTTT. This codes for CASTKSGVLSGNTIYF.

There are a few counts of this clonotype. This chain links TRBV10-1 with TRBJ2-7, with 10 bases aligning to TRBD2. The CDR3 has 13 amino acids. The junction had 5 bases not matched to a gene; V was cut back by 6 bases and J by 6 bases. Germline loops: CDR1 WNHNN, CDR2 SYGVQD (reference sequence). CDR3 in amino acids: CASRASGSPEQYF. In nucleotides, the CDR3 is TGCGCCAGCAGGGCTAGCGGGAGTCCCGAGCAGTACTTC.

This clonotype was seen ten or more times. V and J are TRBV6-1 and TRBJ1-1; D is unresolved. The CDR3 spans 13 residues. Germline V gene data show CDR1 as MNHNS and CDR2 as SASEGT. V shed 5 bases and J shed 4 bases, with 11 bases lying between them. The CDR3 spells CASSYGALTEAFF. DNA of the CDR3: TGTGCCAGCAGTTATGGAGCGCTCACTGAAGCTTTCTTT.

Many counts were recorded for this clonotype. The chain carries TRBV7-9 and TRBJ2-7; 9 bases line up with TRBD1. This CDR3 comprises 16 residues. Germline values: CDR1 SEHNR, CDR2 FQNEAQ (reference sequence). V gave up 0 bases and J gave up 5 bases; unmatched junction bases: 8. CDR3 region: CASSLAGTGKRDEQYF. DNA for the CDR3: TGTGCCAGCAGCTTAGCCGGGACAGGGAAAAGGGACGAGCAGTACTTC.

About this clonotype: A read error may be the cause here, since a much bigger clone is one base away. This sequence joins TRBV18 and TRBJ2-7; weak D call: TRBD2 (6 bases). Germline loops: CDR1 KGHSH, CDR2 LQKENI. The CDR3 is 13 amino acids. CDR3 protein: CAISLGTAYEQYF. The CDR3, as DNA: TGTGCCATCTCACTTGGGACTGCCTACGAGCAGTACTTC.

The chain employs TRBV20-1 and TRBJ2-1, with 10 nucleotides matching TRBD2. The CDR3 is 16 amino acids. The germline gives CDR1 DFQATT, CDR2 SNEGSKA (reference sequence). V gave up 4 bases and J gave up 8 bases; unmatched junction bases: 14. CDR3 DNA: TGCAGTGCTACCAGCGGAGCGGGAGGGACTGGCGATGAGCAGTTCTTC. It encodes CSATSGAGGTGDEQFF.

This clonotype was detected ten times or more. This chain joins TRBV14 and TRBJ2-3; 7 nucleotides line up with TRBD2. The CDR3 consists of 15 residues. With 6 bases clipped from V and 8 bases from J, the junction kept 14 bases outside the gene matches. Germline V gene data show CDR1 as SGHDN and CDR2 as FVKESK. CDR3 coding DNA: TGTGCCAGCAGAAGAGCGGGACCTGCAACGGGTACGCAGTATTTT. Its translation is CASRRAGPATGTQYF.

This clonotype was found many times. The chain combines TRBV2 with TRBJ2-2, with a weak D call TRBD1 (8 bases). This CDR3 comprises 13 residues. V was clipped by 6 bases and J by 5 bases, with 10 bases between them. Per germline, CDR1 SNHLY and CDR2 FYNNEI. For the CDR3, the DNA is TGTGCCAGCAGACAGGGGGGGACCGGGGAGCTGTTTTTT. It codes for CASRQGGTGELFF.

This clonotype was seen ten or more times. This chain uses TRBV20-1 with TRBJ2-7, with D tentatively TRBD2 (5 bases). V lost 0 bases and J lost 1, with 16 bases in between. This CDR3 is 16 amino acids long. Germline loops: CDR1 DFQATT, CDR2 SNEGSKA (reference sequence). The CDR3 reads CSARDDYSRHSYEQYF. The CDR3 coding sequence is TGCAGTGCTAGAGATGACTACTCGCGACATTCCTACGAGCAGTACTTC.

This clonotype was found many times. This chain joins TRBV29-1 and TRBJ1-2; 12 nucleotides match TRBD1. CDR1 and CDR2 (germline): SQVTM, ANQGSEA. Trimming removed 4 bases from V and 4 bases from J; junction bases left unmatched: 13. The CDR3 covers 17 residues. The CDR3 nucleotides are TGCAGCGTTGTGAGCTCGACCGGGACAGGGGGCACCTATGGCTACACCTTC. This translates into CSVVSSTGTGGTYGYTF.

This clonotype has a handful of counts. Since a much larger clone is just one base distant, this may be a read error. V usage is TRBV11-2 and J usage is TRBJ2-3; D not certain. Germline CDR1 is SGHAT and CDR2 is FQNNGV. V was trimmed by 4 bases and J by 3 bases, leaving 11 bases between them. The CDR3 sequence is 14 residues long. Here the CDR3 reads CASSSSRVTDTQYF. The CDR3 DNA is TGTGCCAGCAGCTCATCAAGGGTAACAGATACGCAGTATTTT.

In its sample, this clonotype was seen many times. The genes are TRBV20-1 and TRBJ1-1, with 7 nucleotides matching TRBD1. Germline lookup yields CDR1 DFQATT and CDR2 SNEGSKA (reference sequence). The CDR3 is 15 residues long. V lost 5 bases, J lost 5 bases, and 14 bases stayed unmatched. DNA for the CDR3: TGCAGTGCTGGGGGGACCGGGAGGGGGCGGACTGAAGCTTTCTTT. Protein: CSAGGTGRGRTEAFF.

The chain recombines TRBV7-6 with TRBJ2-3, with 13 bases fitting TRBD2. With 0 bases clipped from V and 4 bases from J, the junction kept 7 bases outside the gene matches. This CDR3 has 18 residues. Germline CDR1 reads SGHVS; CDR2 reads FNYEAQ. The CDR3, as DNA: TGTGCCAGCAGCTTAGCGCCAGGGACTAGCGGGACCCCAGATACGCAGTATTTT. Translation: CASSLAPGTSGTPDTQYF.

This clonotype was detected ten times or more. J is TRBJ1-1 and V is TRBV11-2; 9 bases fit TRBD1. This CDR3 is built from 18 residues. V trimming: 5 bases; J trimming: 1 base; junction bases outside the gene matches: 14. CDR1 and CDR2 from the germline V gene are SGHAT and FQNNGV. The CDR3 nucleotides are TGTGCCAGCAGCCGATTACAGGGGGCGTCCAATTCGAACACTGAAGCTTTCTTT. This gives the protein CASSRLQGASNSNTEAFF.

CDR3 sequence: CASSPHRQGPNEKLFF. The CDR3 DNA follows: TGTGCCAGCAGCCCCCACCGACAGGGTCCCAATGAAAAACTGTTTTTT. The V gene is TRBV11-2, the J gene TRBJ1-4; 7 nucleotides line up with TRBD1. Germline V gives CDR1 SGHAT, CDR2 FQNNGV. After removal of 5 bases from V and 5 bases from J, the junction contained 11 bases not matched to a gene. The CDR3 has 16 amino acids.

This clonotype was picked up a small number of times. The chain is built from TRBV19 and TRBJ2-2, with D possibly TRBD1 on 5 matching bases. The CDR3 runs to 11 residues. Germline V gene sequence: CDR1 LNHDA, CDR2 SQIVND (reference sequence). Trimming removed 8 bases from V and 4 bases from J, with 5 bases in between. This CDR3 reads CASGATGELFF. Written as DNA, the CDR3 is TGTGCCAGTGGGGCCACCGGGGAGCTGTTTTTT.

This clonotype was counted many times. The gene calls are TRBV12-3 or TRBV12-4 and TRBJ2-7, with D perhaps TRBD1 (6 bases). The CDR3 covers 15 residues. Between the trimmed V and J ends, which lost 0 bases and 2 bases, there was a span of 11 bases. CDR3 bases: TGTGCCAGCAGTTTAGCACAGGGTTTCACCTACGAGCAGTACTTC. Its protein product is CASSLAQGFTYEQYF.

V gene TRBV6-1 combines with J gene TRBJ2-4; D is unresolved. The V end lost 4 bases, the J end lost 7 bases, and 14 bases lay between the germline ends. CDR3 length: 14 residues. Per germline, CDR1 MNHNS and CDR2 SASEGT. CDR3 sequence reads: CASSVSLSKNIQYF. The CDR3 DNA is TGTGCCAGCAGTGTAAGCCTATCTAAGAACATTCAGTACTTC.

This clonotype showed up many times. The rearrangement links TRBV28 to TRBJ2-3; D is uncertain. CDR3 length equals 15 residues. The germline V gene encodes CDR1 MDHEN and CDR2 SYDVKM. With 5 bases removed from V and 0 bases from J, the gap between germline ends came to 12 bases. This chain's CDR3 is CASSDQDPSTDTQYF. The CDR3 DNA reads TGTGCCAGCAGTGACCAGGACCCTAGCACAGATACGCAGTATTTT.

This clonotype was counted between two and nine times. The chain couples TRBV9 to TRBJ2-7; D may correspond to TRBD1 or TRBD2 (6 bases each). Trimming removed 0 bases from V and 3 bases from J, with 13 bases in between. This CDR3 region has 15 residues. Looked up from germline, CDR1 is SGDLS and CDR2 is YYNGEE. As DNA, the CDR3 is TGTGCCAGCAGCGTAGAGACAGGACTAAGCTACGAGCAGTACTTC. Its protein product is CASSVETGLSYEQYF.

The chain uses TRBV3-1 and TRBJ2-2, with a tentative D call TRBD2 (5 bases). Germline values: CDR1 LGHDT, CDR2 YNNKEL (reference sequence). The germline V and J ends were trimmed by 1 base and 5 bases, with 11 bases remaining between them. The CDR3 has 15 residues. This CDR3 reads CASSQVLGATGELFF. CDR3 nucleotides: TGTGCCAGCAGCCAAGTACTGGGAGCGACCGGGGAGCTGTTTTTT.

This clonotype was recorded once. The CDR3, as DNA: TGTGCCAGCAGCTTAGAGCCTGGGAATGAGCAGTTCTTC. Translating it yields CASSLEPGNEQFF. The V call is TRBV11-2, the J call TRBJ2-1; D not certain. CDR3 length equals 13 residues. Germline CDR1 is SGHAT and CDR2 is FQNNGV. V lost 0 bases and J 7 bases, leaving 7 bases between the germline ends. The variable domain in full, with the rest retrieved from reference TRBV11-2 and TRBJ2-1, is EAGVAQSPRYKIIEKRQSVAFWCNPISGHATLYWYQQILGQGPKLLIQFQNNGVVDDSQLPKDRFSAERLKGVDSTLKIQPAKLEDSAVYLCASSLEPGNEQFFGPGTRLTVL.

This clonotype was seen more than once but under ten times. The CDR3 coding sequence is TGTGCCAGCAGCGGACTGGGGCAGGGAGGAAATGAGCAGTTCTTC. Amino acid sequence: CASSGLGQGGNEQFF. The chain recombines TRBV9 with TRBJ2-1, with D possibly being TRBD2 (6 bases). Trimming left V 3 bases short and J 7 bases short, with 17 bases between. CDR1 is SGDLS and CDR2 is YYNGEE in the germline V gene. The CDR3 consists of 15 residues.